Following are 5 T cell receptor beta chains from one sample sequenced in a study of CD8 T cells in ankylosing spondylitis listed by TCRdb under 2017. The research as a whole found: Blood from ankylosing spondylitis patients appeared to be characterized by a TCR beta motif composed of several highly homologous amino acid variants.

The antigens these receptors bind are not known. Library preparation employed 5' RACE. The sample was run on an Illumina HiSeq 2500. TCRdb ran its own pipeline on the public reads, namely fastp trimming at Q25 and MiXCR clone calling, and kept in-frame beta chains. A single entry per CDR3 protein holds the most common genes and DNA from its merged rows. This sample has 450,000 to 550,000 distinct CDR3 sequences in its table, and about 5.7% of those were observed once. The top ten constitute roughly 3.3% of the sample. The sequenced sample was blood, either unsorted or a sorted T cell fraction (not recorded which). The receptor set was obtained from a male donor with ankylosing spondylitis.

CDR3: CASSLTGQPTEAFF. CDR3 DNA: TGTGCCAGCAGCTTAACAGGGCAACCAACTGAAGCTTTCTTT. This chain uses TRBV7-9 with TRBJ1-1, with D possibly matching TRBD1 (6 bases). The V gene's germline CDR1 is SEHNR and CDR2 FQNEAQ (reference sequence). Trimming shortened V by 2 bases and J by 5 bases, and 12 bases separated the two germline ends. The length of the CDR3 is 14 residues.

The rearrangement uses TRBV9 and TRBJ2-1; D possibly matches TRBD1 or TRBD2 (5 bases each). The V end lost 4 bases, the J end lost 7 bases, and 21 bases lay between the germline ends. The CDR3 length is 16 residues. Germline-derived CDR1 and CDR2 are SGDLS and YYNGEE. DNA of the CDR3: TGTGCCAGCAGCCGCCGAGGGGTAGCGCAGGGAAATGAGCAGTTCTTC. It translates to CASSRRGVAQGNEQFF.

This clonotype was recorded many times. The chain has TRBV10-1 and TRBJ2-3, with D hard to call. Germline V gene sequence: CDR1 WNHNN, CDR2 SYGVQD (reference sequence). This CDR3 has 15 residues. V was trimmed by 0 bases and J by 5 bases, leaving 12 bases between them. The CDR3: CASSESTLEGDTQYF. The CDR3 DNA reads TGCGCCAGCAGTGAGTCGACCCTAGAAGGAGATACGCAGTATTTT.

In regard to this clonotype: A read error is possible here, since a much larger clone lies one base away. The rearrangement links TRBV25-1 to TRBJ2-3; D is unresolved. The CDR3 has 14 amino acids. V lost 4 bases and J lost 2, with 10 bases in between. Germline-derived CDR1 and CDR2 are MGHDK and SYGVNS. The CDR3 region is CASSGVKYTDTQYF. The CDR3 DNA reads TGTGCCAGCAGTGGGGTGAAGTACACAGATACGCAGTATTTT. Looking up the rest from reference TRBV25-1 and TRBJ2-3 gives the full variable domain: EADIYQTPRYLVIGTGKKITLECSQTMGHDKMYWYQQDPGMELHLIHYSYGVNSTEKGDLSSESTVSRIRTEHFPLTLESARPSHTSQYLCASSGVKYTDTQYFGPGTRLTVL.

This clonotype was recorded at least ten times. The rearrangement uses TRBV28 and TRBJ2-1; the D gene is possibly TRBD1 (5 bases). CDR1 is MDHEN, CDR2 SYDVKM, per germline. This CDR3 region has 16 residues. V was trimmed by 5 bases and J by 7 bases, leaving 21 bases between them. CDR3 region: CASSTSTAIPLNEQFF. The CDR3 nucleotides are TGTGCCAGCAGTACCTCGACAGCTATCCCCTTGAATGAGCAGTTCTTC.